Following are 29 T cell receptor beta chains from one sample sequenced in a study of T cell responses to AZD1222 COVID-19 vaccine. The repertoire was sequenced with immunoSEQ multiplex PCR; TCRdb's copy has only in-frame clones and lacks some. The table includes fewer than 140,000 clones, approximately 87% detected once. This specimen was peripheral blood, taken on day 0 of AZD1222 vaccination. All receptors come from an adult in good health.

The rearrangement links TRBV18 to TRBJ2-1; 9 bases match TRBD2. CDR3 size: 16 residues. Trimming removed 0 bases from V and 6 bases from J; junction bases left unmatched: 6. Germline V gives CDR1 KGHSH, CDR2 LQKENI. CDR3 nucleotide sequence: TGTGCCAGCTCACCACCGGCACTAGCGGGTGGCAATGAGCAGTTCTTC. It yields the protein CASSPPALAGGNEQFF.

The chain recombines TRBV7-8 with TRBJ2-1; no reliable D call. This CDR3 region has 13 residues. V lost 1 base, J lost 7 bases, and 8 bases lay in between. CDR1 is SGHVS, CDR2 FQNEAQ, per germline. The CDR3 nucleotides read TGTGCCAGCAGCTTAGGAACTTATAATGAGCAGTTCTTC. It yields the protein CASSLGTYNEQFF. The variable domain in full, with the rest retrieved from reference TRBV7-8 and TRBJ2-1, is GAGVSQSPRYKVAKRGQDVALRCDPISGHVSLFWYQQALGQGPEFLTYFQNEAQLDKSGLPSDRFFAERPEGSVSTLKIQRTQQEDSAVYLCASSLGTYNEQFFGPGTRLTVL.

The table lists this clone with a count of one. The V call is TRBV28, the J call TRBJ1-5; 9 bases match TRBD1. After removal of 3 bases from V and 6 bases from J, the junction contained 9 bases not matched to a gene. This CDR3 is built from 16 residues. Per germline, CDR1 MDHEN and CDR2 SYDVKM. The CDR3 sequence is CASSFGGTGIGQPQHF. The CDR3 region has the DNA TGTGCCAGCAGTTTTGGAGGGACAGGGATCGGTCAGCCCCAGCATTTT.

The V call is TRBV10-2, the J call TRBJ2-2; D unclear. The V end lost 8 bases, the J end lost 4 bases, and 14 bases lay between the germline ends. The CDR3 runs 14 residues. CDR1 is WSHSY and CDR2 is SAAADI in the germline V gene. CDR3 nucleotides: TGCGCCAGCCTGGCCGATATTGTCACCGGGGAGCTGTTTTTT. This gives the protein CASLADIVTGELFF.

The gene calls are TRBV19 and TRBJ2-2, with a tentative D call TRBD2 (6 bases). This CDR3 region has 14 residues. Germline CDR1 and CDR2: LNHDA and SQIVND (reference sequence). Trimming pared 7 bases from V and 0 bases from J, leaving 9 bases between. The CDR3 protein is CASKGGPNTGELFF. The CDR3 region has the DNA TGTGCCAGTAAAGGAGGGCCGAACACCGGGGAGCTGTTTTTT.

V usage is TRBV12-5 and J usage is TRBJ2-7; 10 bases map to TRBD2. V dropped 2 bases and J dropped 2; count of bases not matched to a gene: 6. The germline CDR1 and CDR2 sequences are LGHNT and FRNRAP. This CDR3 has 16 amino acids. CDR3 in amino acids: CASGLKLAGDPYEQYF. CDR3 sequence (DNA): TGTGCTAGTGGTTTGAAGCTAGCGGGAGATCCCTACGAGCAGTACTTC.

The V and J genes are TRBV11-2 and TRBJ1-5, with D perhaps matching TRBD1 (6 bases). From germline, CDR1 is SGHAT and CDR2 FQNNGV. Trimming left V 1 base short and J 11 bases short, with 15 bases between. The length of the CDR3 is 14 residues. As DNA, the CDR3 is TGTGCCAGCAGCTTAGGGGCCGGCCAGGGGACCCAGCATTTT. It specifies CASSLGAGQGTQHF.

The chain combines TRBV20-1 with TRBJ1-2; 7 bases agree with TRBD1. Germline values: CDR1 DFQATT, CDR2 SNEGSKA (reference sequence). The CDR3 length is 11 residues. Here the CDR3 DNA reads TGCAGAGGGTGGACAGGTCGGGGCTACACCTTC. Protein sequence: CRGWTGRGYTF.

This chain connects TRBV25-1 to TRBJ2-7; 7 bases are a match to TRBD2. CDR3 size: 15 residues. V was pared by 8 bases and J by 0 bases, with 10 bases of the junction left unmatched. Germline V lookup: CDR1 MGHDK, CDR2 SYGVNS. CDR3 loop: CASGRGGADSYEQYF. The CDR3 coding sequence is TGTGCCAGCGGGAGGGGAGGGGCCGACTCCTACGAGCAGTACTTC.

The chain has TRBV3-1 (or the pseudogene TRBV3-2) and TRBJ2-7, with 8 bases matching TRBD2. The V segment lost 0 bases and the J segment 2 bases; nucleotides outside the gene matches: 3. This CDR3 region has 15 residues. Per germline, CDR1 LGHDT and CDR2 YNNKEL (reference sequence). CDR3 coding DNA: TGTGCCAGCAGCCAAGAAACGGGAGGGCCCTACGAGCAGTACTTC. This gives the protein CASSQETGGPYEQYF.

The CDR3 region is CSVQGAKGYTF. The CDR3 DNA sequence: TGCAGCGTTCAGGGGGCGAAGGGCTACACCTTC. The rearrangement joins TRBV29-1 to TRBJ1-2; 8 positions match TRBD1. With V trimmed by 5 bases and J by 8 bases, 4 bases remained unmatched. Germline assignment: CDR1 SQVTM and CDR2 ANQGSEA. This CDR3 has 11 residues.

The J gene is TRBJ1-5, the V gene TRBV7-2, with D uncertain. Trimming removed 4 bases at V and 7 bases at J, with 11 bases between. The V gene's germline CDR1 is SGHTA and CDR2 FQGNSA. The CDR3 covers 13 residues. The CDR3 here is CASSSQTGQPQHF. CDR3 in DNA: TGTGCCAGCAGCTCTCAGACTGGGCAGCCCCAGCATTTT.

This clone was recorded only once. This sequence joins TRBV19 and TRBJ1-1, with 10 nucleotides matching TRBD1. The CDR3 consists of 12 residues. Germline trimming cut 7 bases from V and 8 bases from J; bases unmatched to any gene: 4. Germline-derived CDR1 and CDR2 are LNHDA and SQIVND (reference sequence). Here the CDR3 DNA reads TGTGCCAGTACCCCGGACAGGGGGGAAGCTTTCTTT. Encoded protein: CASTPDRGEAFF.

This sequence joins TRBV5-5 and TRBJ1-5; D remains ambiguous. CDR1 is SGHKS and CDR2 is YYEKEE in the germline V gene (reference sequence). Deletions cut 5 bases from V and 1 base from J, with 10 bases between. This CDR3 spans 14 amino acids. CDR3 sequence: CASSPHLSNQPQHF. In DNA form, the CDR3 reads TGTGCCAGCAGTCCTCATCTGAGCAATCAGCCCCAGCATTTT.

This clone was counted once. V and J are TRBV9 and TRBJ1-2; D remains unclear. From germline, CDR1 is SGDLS and CDR2 YYNGEE. Trimming removed 0 bases at V and 1 base at J, with 10 bases between. CDR3 length: 15 residues. CDR3 region: CASSVDPGFNYGYTF. The DNA for the CDR3 is TGTGCCAGCAGCGTAGATCCGGGTTTTAACTATGGCTACACCTTC.

V and J are TRBV5-1 and TRBJ1-4, with TRBD1 matching over 7 bases. Trimming removed 2 bases from V and 8 bases from J; junction bases left unmatched: 6. From germline, CDR1 is SGHRS and CDR2 YFSETQ. This CDR3 is 14 amino acids long. CDR3 in DNA: TGCGCCAGCAGCTTAGGGGGCGTCTCCGAAAAACTGTTTTTT. Translated, it gives CASSLGGVSEKLFF. The variable domain in full, completed from reference TRBV5-1 and TRBJ1-4, reads KAGVTQTPRYLIKTRGQQVTLSCSPISGHRSVSWYQQTPGQGLQFLFEYFSETQRNKGNFPGRFSGRQFSNSRSEMNVSTLELGDSALYLCASSLGGVSEKLFFGSGTQLSVL.

The V and J genes are TRBV9 and TRBJ2-5; 10 nucleotides match TRBD1. CDR3 length: 16 amino acids. CDR1 is SGDLS and CDR2 is YYNGEE in the germline V gene. Germline trimming cut 0 bases from V and 4 bases from J; bases unmatched to any gene: 6. CDR3 in DNA: TGTGCCAGCAGCGTAGCCGGGACAGGGGTTGTAGAGACCCAGTACTTC. Translated, it gives CASSVAGTGVVETQYF.

The chain couples TRBV19 to TRBJ2-7; D not resolved. Trimming pared 5 bases from V and 0 bases from J, leaving 8 bases between. The CDR3 extends over 13 amino acids. CDR1 and CDR2 from the germline V gene are LNHDA and SQIVND (reference sequence). CDR3 nucleotides: TGTGCCAGTAGTTTAGGGTACTCCTACGAGCAGTACTTC. Protein sequence: CASSLGYSYEQYF.

The chain links TRBV7-6 to TRBJ2-5; TRBD2 agrees at 10 bases. CDR1 and CDR2 (germline): SGHVS, FNYEAQ. The CDR3 consists of 15 residues. Losses at the gene ends were 0 bases for V and 4 bases for J; bases not matched to a gene: 2. The CDR3 loop is CASSLAGTSAETQYF. In nucleotides, the CDR3 is TGTGCCAGCAGCTTAGCCGGGACTAGCGCAGAGACCCAGTACTTC.

This rearrangement joins TRBV6-6 to TRBJ2-7, with TRBD1 matching 7 bases. Germline V gene data show CDR1 as MNHNY and CDR2 as SVGAGI (reference sequence). The CDR3 runs 14 residues. J lost 0 bases, V lost 6 bases, and 5 bases had no gene match. Here the CDR3 reads CASRHRDSSYEQYF. The CDR3 region has the DNA TGTGCCAGCAGACACCGGGACAGCTCCTACGAGCAGTACTTC.

The chain links TRBV29-1 to TRBJ1-5, with a possible D match to TRBD1 (6 bases). Germline values: CDR1 SQVTM, CDR2 ANQGSEA. This CDR3 has 13 amino acids. V was pared by 4 bases and J by 4 bases, with 11 bases between. CDR3 sequence reads: CSVAQGINQPQHF. CDR3 coding DNA: TGCAGCGTTGCACAGGGAATAAATCAGCCCCAGCATTTT. Filled out from reference TRBV29-1 and TRBJ1-5, the complete variable domain reads SAVISQKPSRDICQRGTSLTIQCQVDSQVTMMFWYRQQPGQSLTLIATANQGSEATYESGFVIDKFPISRPNLTFSTLTVSNMSPEDSSIYLCSVAQGINQPQHFGDGTRLSIL.

The chain employs TRBV7-3 and TRBJ2-7; TRBD2 matches at 7 bases. Germline CDR1 SGHTA, CDR2 FQGTGA. The CDR3 runs to 15 residues. V shed 6 bases and J 0 bases; nucleotides not matched to a gene: 8. For the CDR3, the DNA is TGTGCCAGCAGTTACATAGCGGGCCTCTCCTACGAGCAGTACTTC. Protein sequence: CASSYIAGLSYEQYF.

The chain uses TRBV5-1 and TRBJ1-2; TRBD1 might be the D (5 bases). This CDR3 spans 16 amino acids. V shed 4 bases and J shed 6 bases, with 22 bases lying between them. Looked up from germline, CDR1 is SGHRS and CDR2 is YFSETQ. CDR3 nucleotide sequence: TGCGCCAGCAGCGCTGAGGGGCGGCGGTGGACTGATGGCTACACCTTC. This encodes CASSAEGRRWTDGYTF.

This sequence joins TRBV19 and TRBJ1-1; 7 nucleotides line up with TRBD1. The CDR3 runs 16 residues. Germline V gives CDR1 LNHDA, CDR2 SQIVND (reference sequence). The junction had 12 bases not matched to a gene; V was cut back by 5 bases and J by 3 bases. The CDR3 loop is CASSPWQGGGHTEAFF. DNA for the CDR3: TGTGCCAGTAGTCCATGGCAGGGGGGGGGTCACACTGAAGCTTTCTTT.

The chain links TRBV11-2 to TRBJ2-1; the D is unclear. The CDR3 spans 12 residues. V lost 5 bases to trimming and J lost 7 bases, with 9 bases between them. The germline CDR1 and CDR2 sequences are SGHAT and FQNNGV. The CDR3 region is CASSPSWNEQFF. DNA of the CDR3: TGTGCCAGCAGCCCTTCCTGGAATGAGCAGTTCTTC. Supplemented by reference TRBV11-2 and TRBJ2-1, the full variable domain reads EAGVAQSPRYKIIEKRQSVAFWCNPISGHATLYWYQQILGQGPKLLIQFQNNGVVDDSQLPKDRFSAERLKGVDSTLKIQPAKLEDSAVYLCASSPSWNEQFFGPGTRLTVL.

This chain links TRBV25-1 with TRBJ2-3; possibly TRBD1 for D (6 bases). This CDR3 contains 16 residues. Germline CDR1 reads MGHDK; CDR2 reads SYGVNS. V was cut by 4 bases and J by 2 bases, with 16 bases left in between. The CDR3: CASSADRDSLTDTQYF. DNA for the CDR3: TGTGCCAGCAGTGCGGACAGAGACTCGCTCACAGATACGCAGTATTTT.

The chain couples TRBV2 to TRBJ2-5; weak D call: TRBD2 (6 bases). The CDR3 spans 15 residues. V was cut by 5 bases and J by 1 base, with 14 bases left in between. CDR1 is SNHLY and CDR2 is FYNNEI in the germline V gene. In nucleotides, the CDR3 is TGTGCCAGCAGTCCTACCTTGGGGGGCCAAGAGACCCAGTACTTC. Amino acids: CASSPTLGGQETQYF.

The sample holds one count of this clone. The chain carries TRBV28 and TRBJ1-5, with TRBD1 as a possible D gene (6 bases). V lost 5 bases and J 7 bases, leaving 15 bases between the germline ends. The length of the CDR3 is 14 residues. Germline V gives CDR1 MDHEN, CDR2 SYDVKM. CDR3 in amino acids: CASSSGQSSQPQHF. DNA for the CDR3: TGTGCCAGCAGTAGTGGACAGTCGAGCCAGCCCCAGCATTTT.

This sequence joins TRBV12-3 or TRBV12-4 and TRBJ2-7; D is unresolved. CDR3 length: 13 residues. V shed 7 bases and J shed 1 base, with 11 bases lying between them. In DNA, the CDR3 is TGTGCCAGCACTTGGGGTCCTTCCTACGAGCAGTACTTC. This translates into CASTWGPSYEQYF.